The 31 T cell receptor beta chains in this list originate from one sample, sequenced in a study of cytomegalovirus exposure and HLA in healthy donors. With 60 Vbeta and 13 Jbeta primers, the PCR was carried out. Sequenced by immunoSEQ multiplex PCR; TCRdb stores in-frame clones only, minus some. The sample records roughly 150,000 clones, 70% to 80% being singletons. Specimen: PBMCs. The receptors come from a man between 25 and 39 years old in good health and CMV-seronegative.

This chain connects TRBV7-9 to TRBJ2-7, with a possible D match to TRBD2 (5 bases). CDR1 and CDR2 (germline): SEHNR, FQNEAQ (reference sequence). Trimming pared 0 bases from V and 0 bases from J, leaving 6 bases between. This CDR3 is 14 amino acids long. CDR3 nucleotides: TGTGCCAGCAGCTTAGCCAGCGGCTCCTACGAGCAGTACTTC. This sequence encodes CASSLASGSYEQYF.

This chain connects TRBV10-3 to TRBJ1-5; tentatively, D is TRBD1 (6 bases). The CDR3 covers 14 residues. With 3 bases removed from V and 5 bases from J, the gap between germline ends came to 11 bases. Germline-derived CDR1 and CDR2 are ENHRY and SYGVKD. The CDR3: CAISESAGDQPQHF. The CDR3 DNA follows: TGTGCCATCAGTGAAAGCGCAGGGGATCAGCCCCAGCATTTT.

In its sample, this clone was seen once. This chain joins TRBV7-9 and TRBJ2-7; TRBD2 matches 8 bases. V was pared by 0 bases and J by 2 bases, with 0 bases of the junction left unmatched. This CDR3 spans 14 amino acids. The germline V gene has CDR1 SEHNR and CDR2 FQNEAQ (reference sequence). CDR3 nucleotides: TGTGCCAGCAGCTTAGCCGGGAGGGCCTACGAGCAGTACTTC. Residues: CASSLAGRAYEQYF.

The genes are TRBV12-5 and TRBJ2-7; 10 positions agree with TRBD1. This CDR3 has 17 amino acids. Germline V gene data show CDR1 as LGHNT and CDR2 as FRNRAP. V was clipped by 6 bases and J by 2 bases; unmatched bases: 13. CDR3 sequence reads: CASGQTVGTGVTYEQYF. CDR3 DNA sequence: TGTGCTAGTGGCCAGACAGTAGGGACAGGGGTTACCTACGAGCAGTACTTC.

This chain uses TRBV2 with TRBJ2-7; weak D call: TRBD1 (5 bases). The CDR3 is made up of 13 amino acids. The ends were cut back, 5 bases at V and 5 bases at J, with 13 bases in the middle. The germline gives CDR1 SNHLY, CDR2 FYNNEI. CDR3 residues: CASSIPPRDEQYF. The DNA of the CDR3 is TGTGCCAGCAGTATCCCCCCCAGGGACGAGCAGTACTTC.

This chain joins TRBV27 and TRBJ2-1; 12 nucleotides agree with TRBD2. Germline V lookup: CDR1 MNHEY, CDR2 SMNVEV (reference sequence). V lost 5 bases and J lost 5; bases outside the gene matches: 7. This CDR3 region has 16 residues. CDR3 nucleotide sequence: TGTGCCAGCAGTATGGGACTAGCGGGTCGACACAATGAGCAGTTCTTC. This translates into CASSMGLAGRHNEQFF.

This clone was detected once. This chain joins TRBV6-6 and TRBJ2-1; maybe TRBD1 (5 bases). The V gene's germline CDR1 is MNHNY and CDR2 SVGAGI (reference sequence). This CDR3 spans 12 amino acids. V lost 6 bases, J lost 15 bases, and 18 bases lay in between. The CDR3 loop is CASSPGDRSLFF. DNA for the CDR3: TGTGCCAGCAGCCCGGGCGACAGATCCCTGTTCTTC.

The rearrangement links TRBV4-2 to TRBJ2-1; 7 nucleotides agree with TRBD2. V shed 0 bases and J 5 bases; nucleotides not matched to a gene: 7. The CDR3 is 16 amino acids. CDR1 LGHNA and CDR2 YNFKEQ come from the germline V gene. The CDR3 bases are TGTGCCAGCAGCCAAGAATTTGAGGGAGGGGACAATGAGCAGTTCTTC. It yields the protein CASSQEFEGGDNEQFF.

V usage is TRBV21-1 and J usage is TRBJ2-7; the table's D call, TRBD1, was not checked against the DNA. TRBV21-1 is designated a pseudogene. The CDR3 is 14 amino acids. CDR3 sequence reads: CASSKQDRAYEQYF. The CDR3 DNA is TGTGCCAGCAGCAAACAGGACAGGGCCTACGAGCAGTACTTC.

This rearrangement joins TRBV28 to TRBJ2-1; TRBD1 matches at 8 bases. The CDR3 spans 15 residues. Germline V gene data show CDR1 as MDHEN and CDR2 as SYDVKM. Trimming cost V 8 bases and J 3 bases; bases outside gene matches: 9. CDR3 in DNA: TGTGCCAGCGGGTGGACAGGGTTTGGCTACAATGAGCAGTTCTTC. It codes for CASGWTGFGYNEQFF.

V gene TRBV7-9 combines with J gene TRBJ2-1; 8 bases are shared with TRBD2. The V gene's germline CDR1 is SEHNR and CDR2 FQNEAQ (reference sequence). The CDR3 spans 15 residues. V gave up 3 bases and J gave up 7 bases; unmatched junction bases: 8. CDR3 sequence: CASSFRRREVNEQFF. Written as DNA, the CDR3 is TGTGCCAGCAGCTTCCGGAGGCGGGAGGTGAATGAGCAGTTCTTC.

This clone was detected a few times. The chain links TRBV6-1 to TRBJ1-4, with a tentative D call TRBD1 (5 bases). Trimming removed 7 bases at V and 2 bases at J, with 11 bases between. The CDR3 runs to 14 residues. The V gene's germline CDR1 is MNHNS and CDR2 SASEGT. CDR3 sequence: CASTLQATNEKLFF. For the CDR3, the DNA is TGTGCCAGCACCTTACAGGCGACTAATGAAAAACTGTTTTTT.

The chain carries TRBV6-4 and TRBJ2-3; 7 nucleotides align to TRBD2. Germline V gives CDR1 MRHNA, CDR2 SNTAGT. V trimming: 0 bases; J trimming: 3 bases; junction bases outside the gene matches: 6. This CDR3 has 16 residues. This chain's CDR3 is CASSDSSGGSTDTQYF. The CDR3 DNA follows: TGTGCCAGCAGTGACTCGAGTGGCGGGAGTACAGATACGCAGTATTTT.

V gene TRBV5-4 combines with J gene TRBJ2-5, with TRBD1 identical over 8 bases. Germline V gives CDR1 SGHNT, CDR2 YYREEE (reference sequence). The CDR3 runs 15 residues. J gave up 5 bases and V 3 bases, and 9 bases lay outside the gene matches. The CDR3 region is CASSSGRGQLETQYF. The CDR3 nucleotides are TGTGCCAGCAGCTCGGGCAGGGGGCAGCTTGAGACCCAGTACTTC.

The chain is built from TRBV6-5 and TRBJ2-7; 8 bases are a match to TRBD2. V was pared by 5 bases and J by 3 bases, with 6 bases of the junction left unmatched. The V gene's germline CDR1 is MNHEY and CDR2 SVGAGI. The CDR3 is 14 residues long. CDR3 DNA sequence: TGTGCCAGCAGTCTAAATAGCGGGAACTACGAGCAGTACTTC. Translating gives CASSLNSGNYEQYF.

This chain joins TRBV5-1 and TRBJ2-3; TRBD2 might be the D (6 bases). The germline V gene encodes CDR1 SGHRS and CDR2 YFSETQ. This CDR3 comprises 17 residues. V shed 0 bases and J shed 2 bases, with 16 bases lying between them. CDR3 loop: CASSLGAGTFYTDTQYF. As DNA, the CDR3 is TGCGCCAGCAGCTTGGGGGCAGGGACTTTCTACACAGATACGCAGTATTTT.

Only one count was recorded for this clone. The chain employs TRBV28 and TRBJ1-5, with 10 bases identical to TRBD1. The V gene's germline CDR1 is MDHEN and CDR2 SYDVKM. This CDR3 is built from 15 residues. Losses at the gene ends were 5 bases for V and 5 bases for J; bases not matched to a gene: 6. The CDR3 nucleotides are TGTGCCAGCAGTCCCACGGGACAGGGGTATCAGCCCCAGCATTTT. Protein product: CASSPTGQGYQPQHF.

This clone was seen a handful of times. Written as DNA, the CDR3 is TGCAGCGTTGCATGGGACACCTCGAACAATGAGCAGTTCTTC. Its protein is CSVAWDTSNNEQFF. The chain carries TRBV29-1 and TRBJ2-1, with D possibly being TRBD1 (6 bases). CDR3 length equals 14 residues. The germline V gene has CDR1 SQVTM and CDR2 ANQGSEA. V gave up 4 bases and J gave up 5 bases, with 15 bases separating them.

The V call is TRBV28, the J call TRBJ1-1; 7 bases match TRBD1. CDR3 length: 14 amino acids. Germline V gene data show CDR1 as MDHEN and CDR2 as SYDVKM. V lost 6 bases to trimming and J lost 2 bases; unmatched junction nucleotides: 6. The CDR3 DNA reads as TGTGCCAGCAGGGAAGGGACAGTTAACACTGAAGCTTTCTTT. It specifies CASREGTVNTEAFF. The complete variable domain, with remaining parts taken from reference TRBV28 and TRBJ1-1, reads DVKVTQSSRYLVKRTGEKVFLECVQDMDHENMFWYRQDPGLGLRLIYFSYDVKMKEKGDIPEGYSVSREKKERFSLILESASTNQTSMYLCASREGTVNTEAFFGQGTRLTVV.

The CDR3 sequence is CASSSYRGVTDTQYF. The CDR3 DNA reads as TGTGCCAGCAGCTCTTACAGGGGGGTGACAGATACGCAGTATTTT. The chain links TRBV7-9 to TRBJ2-3, with 8 bases lining up with TRBD1. V dropped 4 bases and J dropped 3; count of bases not matched to a gene: 6. The CDR3 has 15 residues. From germline, CDR1 is SEHNR and CDR2 FQNEAQ (reference sequence).

The rearrangement links TRBV27 to TRBJ2-7; perhaps TRBD2 as D (5 bases). Trimming left V 5 bases short and J 3 bases short, with 17 bases between. The CDR3 loop spans 15 amino acids. CDR1 is MNHEY, CDR2 SMNVEV, per germline (reference sequence). DNA for the CDR3: TGTGCCAGCAGTCCTGGAGGACCCTGGGTCTACGAGCAGTACTTC. It translates to CASSPGGPWVYEQYF.

J is TRBJ1-1 and V is TRBV7-9, with 9 bases lining up with TRBD1. The CDR3 has 14 residues. From germline, CDR1 is SEHNR and CDR2 FQNEAQ (reference sequence). Trimming took 5 bases from V and 1 from J; bases not matched to a gene: 2. The chain's CDR3 is CASSRQGGNTEAFF. CDR3 sequence (DNA): TGTGCCAGCAGCCGACAGGGGGGGAACACTGAAGCTTTCTTT.

The chain uses TRBV2 and TRBJ2-7, with 9 bases that match TRBD2. V lost 4 bases, J lost 2 bases, and 6 bases stayed unmatched. CDR1 and CDR2 (germline): SNHLY, FYNNEI. The CDR3 runs 15 residues. The CDR3 spells CASSGGRLAAYEQYF. The CDR3 DNA follows: TGTGCCAGCAGTGGGGGGAGACTAGCGGCCTACGAGCAGTACTTC.

Written as DNA, the CDR3 is TGTGCCAGCACCCTGGGGCTAGCGGGAAGGTCCGGGGAGCTGTTTTTT. The encoded protein is CASTLGLAGRSGELFF. The chain employs TRBV9 and TRBJ2-2, with TRBD2 matching over 9 bases. This CDR3 has 16 residues. Germline V CDR1 and CDR2: SGDLS, YYNGEE. Trimming took 6 bases from V and 6 from J; bases not matched to a gene: 12. Variable domain in full (rest from reference TRBV9 and TRBJ2-2): DSGVTQTPKHLITATGQRVTLRCSPRSGDLSVYWYQQSLDQGLQFLIQYYNGEERAKGNILERFSAQQFPDLHSELNLSSLELGDSALYFCASTLGLAGRSGELFFGEGSRLTVL.

The chain recombines TRBV10-3 with TRBJ2-1, with TRBD2 matching over 8 bases. The J segment lost 9 bases and the V segment lost 7 bases, leaving 11 bases of the junction unmatched. This CDR3 is 14 amino acids long. Germline loops: CDR1 ENHRY, CDR2 SYGVKD. Here the CDR3 reads CAIMEVAGYSEQFF. The CDR3 DNA reads TGTGCCATCATGGAGGTAGCGGGATATTCTGAGCAGTTCTTC.

The J gene is TRBJ2-7, the V gene TRBV12-2; the table calls TRBD2, which could not be checked here. TRBV12-2 is reported as a pseudogene. The CDR3 has 16 amino acids. CDR3 amino acids: CASRLRGPSGTNEQYF. The DNA of the CDR3 is TGTGCAAGTCGCCTCCGGGGCCCTAGCGGGACCAACGAGCAGTACTTC.

The chain recombines TRBV18 with TRBJ2-3, with 12 bases identical to TRBD2. Germline values: CDR1 KGHSH, CDR2 LQKENI. This CDR3 spans 16 amino acids. V was pared by 5 bases and J by 2 bases, with 5 bases of the junction left unmatched. Written as DNA, the CDR3 is TGTGCCAGCTCAACGGGACTAGCGGGCCTCACAGATACGCAGTATTTT. Translating it yields CASSTGLAGLTDTQYF.

The V and J genes are TRBV11-3 and TRBJ2-3; a possible D gene is TRBD1 (6 bases). Germline CDR1 is SGHNT and CDR2 is YENEEA. The V end was cut by 1 base, the J end by 6 bases, with 8 bases between. This CDR3 is built from 13 residues. The CDR3 DNA follows: TGTGCCAGCAGCTTAGCCAGGGGTGATACGCAGTATTTT. It yields the protein CASSLARGDTQYF.

This clone was detected a few times. This chain uses TRBV29-1 with TRBJ2-7, with TRBD1 as a possible D gene (6 bases). This CDR3 has 13 amino acids. V was clipped by 4 bases and J by 2 bases, with 12 bases between them. The germline V gene has CDR1 SQVTM and CDR2 ANQGSEA. In nucleotides, the CDR3 is TGCAGCGTTGGTACAGGGTTCCCCTACGAGCAGTACTTC. Residues: CSVGTGFPYEQYF.

The rearrangement links TRBV10-3 to TRBJ1-3; 11 bases line up with TRBD1. The junction had 10 bases not matched to a gene; V was cut back by 3 bases and J by 3 bases. Per germline, CDR1 ENHRY and CDR2 SYGVKD. This CDR3 is 18 amino acids long. The CDR3, as DNA: TGTGCCATCAGTGAAACAGGGACGGACAGGGGGCTTGGAAACACCATATATTTT. This translates into CAISETGTDRGLGNTIYF.

The table lists this clone with a count of one. The rearrangement joins TRBV18 to TRBJ1-1, with D possibly being TRBD1 (5 bases). Trimming took off 5 bases at V and 6 bases at J, with 19 bases between the two ends. CDR1 is KGHSH and CDR2 is LQKENI in the germline V gene. The CDR3 length is 15 residues. CDR3 in amino acids: CASSSQSGKDAEAFF. The CDR3, as DNA: TGTGCCAGCTCATCTCAATCAGGGAAGGACGCTGAAGCTTTCTTT.